This TCR beta chain stems from a study of cytomegalovirus exposure and HLA in healthy donors. The germline CDR1 and CDR2 sequences are MNHNS and SASEGT. The ends were cut back, 7 bases at V and 0 bases at J, with 10 bases in the middle. This CDR3 contains 15 residues. The PCR ran on 60 Vbeta and 13 Jbeta primers. TCRdb's table, derived via immunoSEQ multiplex PCR, lists solely in-frame clones and lacks some. The sample consists of approximately 170,000 clones, 75% to 80% of them appearing once. The TCR comes from a woman in her thirties or forties in good health and CMV-seropositive. The chain joins TRBV6-1 to TRBJ1-6, with D unclear. Sequenced sample: PBMCs. This CDR3 is CASILHSSYNSPLHF. CDR3 bases: TGTGCCAGCATTCTTCACAGCTCCTATAATTCACCCCTCCACTTT.